The present T cell receptor (beta chain) was sequenced within a study of T cell responses to AZD1222 COVID-19 vaccine. Germline V CDR1 and CDR2: SGHRS, YFSETQ. The CDR3 is 15 residues long. V gave up 4 bases and J gave up 9 bases, with 17 bases separating them. Study-wide results and limits: Vaccine-associated CD4 TCRs ranged over spike, dominating at 160-218 and 743-854. Clonal diversity may have been underestimated, and the donors were mostly white British, with more females than males.

Generated by immunoSEQ multiplex PCR, the TCRdb table keeps only in-frame clones and is missing some. The data contain approximately 150,000 clones, about 89% of them singletons. On this clone itself: Antigen specificity is unknown.

The chain recombines TRBV5-1 with TRBJ1-6; D not certain. The TCR sequence derives from an adult in good health. Material: peripheral blood, obtained on day 0 of AZD1222 vaccination. CDR3 sequence reads: CASSLEQKVGSPLHF. The DNA for the CDR3 is TGCGCCAGCAGCCTAGAGCAGAAAGTAGGTTCACCCCTCCACTTT.